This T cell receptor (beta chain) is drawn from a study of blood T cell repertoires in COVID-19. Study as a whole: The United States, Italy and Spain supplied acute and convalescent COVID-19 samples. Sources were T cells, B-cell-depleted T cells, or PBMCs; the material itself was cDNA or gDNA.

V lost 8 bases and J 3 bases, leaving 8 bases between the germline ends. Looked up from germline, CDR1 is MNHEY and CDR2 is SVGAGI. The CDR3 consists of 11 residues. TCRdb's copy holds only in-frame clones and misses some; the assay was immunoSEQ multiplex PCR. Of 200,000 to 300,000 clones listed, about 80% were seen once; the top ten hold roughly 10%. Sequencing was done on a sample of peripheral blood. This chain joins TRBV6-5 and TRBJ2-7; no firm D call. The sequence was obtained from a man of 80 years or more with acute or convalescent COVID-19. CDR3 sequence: CASLLVYEQYF. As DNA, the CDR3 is TGTGCCAGCTTGCTAGTCTACGAGCAGTACTTC.